The 4 T cell receptor beta chains in this list originate from one sample, sequenced in a study of blood T cell dynamics during melanoma immunotherapy. Documented time point: pre-treatment baseline. Some clones are missing from TCRdb's copy, which holds only in-frame ones; the method was immunoSEQ multiplex PCR. The sample has about 11,000 clones; approximately 84% are singletons. The specimen was blood, collected from a patient treated with checkpoint blockade. These receptors came from a human donor with melanoma.

The rearrangement joins TRBV19 to TRBJ2-1, with 14 bases that match TRBD2. Germline V gene data show CDR1 as LNHDA and CDR2 as SQIVND (reference sequence). This CDR3 has 18 residues. The ends lost 4 bases at V and 0 bases at J; junction bases unmatched: 5. CDR3: CASSSRLAGGNSYNEQFF. CDR3 nucleotide sequence: TGTGCCAGTAGTAGCAGACTAGCGGGGGGGAACTCCTACAATGAGCAGTTCTTC.

This clone was seen more than once but under ten times. The J gene is TRBJ1-1, the V gene TRBV18, with D unclear. Trimming took 4 bases from V and 1 from J, leaving 10 bases between them. The germline V gene encodes CDR1 KGHSH and CDR2 LQKENI. The CDR3 is 14 residues long. As DNA, the CDR3 is TGTGCCAGCTCACTCTATGGGGAGAACACTGAAGCTTTCTTT. It codes for CASSLYGENTEAFF. The whole variable domain, filled in from reference TRBV18 and TRBJ1-1, reads NAGVMQNPRHLVRRRGQEARLRCSPMKGHSHVYWYRQLPEEGLKFMVYLQKENIIDESGMPKERFSAEFPKEGPSILRIQQVVRGDSAAYFCASSLYGENTEAFFGQGTRLTVV.

This chain uses TRBV7-2 with TRBJ1-5, with a tentative D call TRBD1 (6 bases). V was shortened by 2 bases and J by 4 bases, with 6 bases between the two germline ends. Germline V CDR1 and CDR2: SGHTA, FQGNSA. This CDR3 is 13 amino acids long. The CDR3 region is CASSLRGNQPQHF. The CDR3 bases are TGTGCCAGCAGCTTAAGGGGGAATCAGCCCCAGCATTTT. The entire variable domain, with the rest obtained from reference TRBV7-2 and TRBJ1-5, is as follows: GAGVSQSPSNKVTEKGKDVELRCDPISGHTALYWYRQSLGQGLEFLIYFQGNSAPDKSGLPSDRFSAERTGGSVSTLTIQRTQQEDSAVYLCASSLRGNQPQHFGDGTRLSIL.

The chain is built from TRBV9 and TRBJ2-5; TRBD1 aligns across 7 bases. CDR3 length equals 14 residues. Germline V lookup: CDR1 SGDLS, CDR2 YYNGEE. J lost 4 bases, V lost 0 bases, and 3 bases had no gene match. CDR3 sequence reads: CASSVDEGAETQYF. Written as DNA, the CDR3 is TGTGCCAGCAGCGTAGACGAGGGGGCAGAGACCCAGTACTTC.